The 15 T cell receptor beta chains below all came from one sample that was sequenced in a study of CD8+ T cells in alopecia areata. The sequencing template was cDNA reverse transcribed from extracted RNA. TCRdb's table, derived via immunoSEQ multiplex PCR, lists solely in-frame clones and lacks some. The sample holds 30,000 to 35,000 clones, roughly half seen once. Sequenced: NKG2D-high CD8+ T cells sorted from blood. Every receptor here comes from a human donor with alopecia areata.

This chain uses TRBV30 with TRBJ2-1; 8 nucleotides line up with TRBD2. Germline CDR1 GTSNPN, CDR2 SVGIG (reference sequence). V shed 1 base and J 7 bases; nucleotides not matched to a gene: 18. The CDR3 runs 18 residues. CDR3 protein: CAWSGGMREAGKWNEQFF. The DNA of the CDR3 is TGTGCCTGGAGTGGAGGTATGCGGGAGGCAGGGAAGTGGAATGAGCAGTTCTTC.

This clone came up a few times. The chain couples TRBV28 to TRBJ2-1; TRBD2 agrees at 11 bases. This CDR3 is built from 15 residues. Germline CDR1 MDHEN, CDR2 SYDVKM. Unmatched junction bases numbered 1, after V lost 2 bases and J lost 4 bases. CDR3 in DNA: TGTGCCAGCAGTTTAGGACTAGCGGGTTACAATGAGCAGTTCTTC. It translates to CASSLGLAGYNEQFF.

This clone was recorded only once. In DNA form, the CDR3 reads TGCGCCAGCAGCTCGGGAGGTACCCGGGGCACTGAAGCTTTCTTT. Encoded protein: CASSSGGTRGTEAFF. The chain joins TRBV5-1 to TRBJ1-1; no clear D gene. The germline CDR1 and CDR2 sequences are SGHRS and YFSETQ. CDR3 length equals 15 residues. V was pared by 3 bases and J by 4 bases, with 16 bases between.

This chain connects TRBV5-1 to TRBJ2-7; TRBD2 matches 8 bases. V shed 7 bases and J 7 bases; nucleotides not matched to a gene: 13. In germline, CDR1 is SGHRS, CDR2 YFSETQ. The CDR3 runs 14 residues. The CDR3 DNA follows: TGCGCCAGCGGCGATCCGGGAGGGCTGAGAGAGCAGTACTTC. It translates to CASGDPGGLREQYF.

This clone was seen a few times. The chain combines TRBV5-6 with TRBJ2-1, with TRBD2 identical over 7 bases. The CDR3 extends over 16 amino acids. Losses at the gene ends were 0 bases for V and 3 bases for J; bases not matched to a gene: 6. CDR1 SGHDT and CDR2 YYEEEE come from the germline V gene. As DNA, the CDR3 is TGTGCCAGCAGCTTGGCCGTCCAGCGGGACTACAATGAGCAGTTCTTC. Amino acids: CASSLAVQRDYNEQFF.

This chain joins TRBV19 and TRBJ1-1; 7 bases line up with TRBD1. The J segment lost 0 bases and the V segment lost 3 bases, leaving 1 base of the junction unmatched. Germline V lookup: CDR1 LNHDA, CDR2 SQIVND (reference sequence). The CDR3 has 14 residues. This chain's CDR3 is CASSMGQLNTEAFF. The CDR3 DNA is TGTGCCAGTAGTATGGGACAGCTGAACACTGAAGCTTTCTTT.

The chain uses TRBV7-8 and TRBJ1-1; D call uncertain. Per the germline V gene, CDR1 is SGHVS and CDR2 is FQNEAQ. The CDR3 totals 14 residues. V was clipped by 3 bases and J by 4 bases, with 12 bases between them. DNA of the CDR3: TGTGCCAGCAGCTTGGGAGGATTGCCCACTGAAGCTTTCTTT. It is translated as CASSLGGLPTEAFF.

This clone was detected only a few times. V is TRBV19 and J is TRBJ2-1, with TRBD2 as a possible D gene (6 bases). Deletions cut 3 bases from V and 2 bases from J, with 11 bases between. Germline-derived CDR1 and CDR2 are LNHDA and SQIVND (reference sequence). The CDR3 runs to 15 residues. The DNA of the CDR3 is TGTGCCAGTAGTATGGGGGGAGGCGCCTACAATGAGCAGTTCTTC. This codes for CASSMGGGAYNEQFF.

The chain uses TRBV29-1 and TRBJ2-7; D possibly uses TRBD1 or TRBD2 (5 bases each). Deletions cut 6 bases from V and 6 bases from J, with 21 bases between. Germline V CDR1 and CDR2: SQVTM, ANQGSEA. This CDR3 has 14 residues. This CDR3 is CSVGPLGAGSEQYF. As DNA, the CDR3 is TGCAGCGTGGGCCCCCTCGGGGCAGGTAGCGAGCAGTACTTC.

The V and J genes are TRBV2 and TRBJ2-2, with TRBD2 matching 11 bases. J gave up 7 bases and V 4 bases, and 11 bases lay outside the gene matches. The CDR3 contains 17 residues. Per the germline V gene, CDR1 is SNHLY and CDR2 is FYNNEI. DNA for the CDR3: TGTGCCAGCAGTGCATTGGTAGCGGGAGGGCGTGGCGGGGAGCTGTTTTTT. Translating gives CASSALVAGGRGGELFF.

The rearrangement links TRBV13 to TRBJ1-2; 11 bases are shared with TRBD1. Trimming took 4 bases from V and 4 from J; bases not matched to a gene: 5. Germline loops: CDR1 PRHDT, CDR2 FYEKMQ (reference sequence). The CDR3 length is 15 residues. CDR3 protein: CASSSRDRGVYGYTF. The CDR3 DNA is TGTGCCAGCAGCTCCCGGGACAGGGGGGTCTATGGCTACACCTTC.

This clone was found once. The chain is built from TRBV27 and TRBJ2-2; D remains ambiguous. V was clipped by 0 bases and J by 7 bases, with 9 bases between them. Germline V gene data show CDR1 as MNHEY and CDR2 as SMNVEV (reference sequence). The CDR3 sequence is 14 residues long. CDR3 protein: CASSLSWSIGELFF. CDR3 bases: TGTGCCAGCAGTTTATCTTGGTCCATCGGGGAGCTGTTTTTT.

The rearrangement joins TRBV7-8 to TRBJ2-1; tentatively, D is TRBD2 (6 bases). Germline CDR1 SGHVS, CDR2 FQNEAQ. This CDR3 comprises 14 residues. Trimming shortened V by 4 bases and J by 8 bases, and 15 bases separated the two germline ends. CDR3 sequence reads: CASSSRGGEDEQFF. In DNA, the CDR3 is TGTGCCAGCAGCTCCCGTGGAGGGGAGGATGAGCAGTTCTTC.

The chain has TRBV27 and TRBJ2-2, with D tentatively TRBD2 (7 bases). The CDR3 has 17 residues. Germline CDR1 is MNHEY and CDR2 is SMNVEV (reference sequence). Trimming removed 4 bases from V and 4 bases from J, with 19 bases in between. The CDR3 DNA follows: TGTGCCAGCAGTTCCATCACTCACAGGGAGGGCACCGGGGAGCTGTTTTTT. Its protein product is CASSSITHREGTGELFF.

The chain has TRBV28 and TRBJ2-7, with D perhaps TRBD1 (5 bases). Germline V gene sequence: CDR1 MDHEN, CDR2 SYDVKM. This CDR3 is built from 13 residues. V lost 5 bases, J lost 4 bases, and 12 bases lay in between. CDR3 amino acids: CASSPSTVYEQYF. For the CDR3, the DNA is TGTGCCAGCAGTCCCTCGACAGTTTACGAGCAGTACTTC.